The next 5 T cell receptor beta chains were all read from a single sample in a study of T cells in Graves' hyperthyroidism and ophthalmopathy. RNA transcripts yielded amplified TCR beta CDR3 regions. The HTBI primer set served for first-round RT-PCR of the TCR CDR3. MiXCR, run by TCRdb on the multiplex PCR reads, gives a single entry per CDR3 protein. The table shows 350,000 to 400,000 distinct CDR3 sequences, with 15% occurring only once. Sequencing was carried out using blood. The receptors come from a woman aged 30 to 39 with Graves' hyperthyroidism.

This clonotype appeared many times. The J gene is TRBJ1-2, the V gene TRBV24-1, with unresolved D. The CDR3 has 13 residues. The V gene's germline CDR1 is KGHDR and CDR2 SFDVKD. V was cut by 6 bases and J by 4 bases, with 11 bases left in between. DNA for the CDR3: TGTGCCACCAGTCGAGGAGGTGGCTATGGCTACACCTTC. This codes for CATSRGGGYGYTF.

This clonotype was detected only a few times. The chain uses TRBV9 and TRBJ2-2; TRBD1 might be the D (6 bases). Per the germline V gene, CDR1 is SGDLS and CDR2 is YYNGEE. V lost 0 bases, J lost 8 bases, and 11 bases lay in between. The CDR3 is 14 residues long. The CDR3 loop reads CASSVDQGRGELFF. DNA of the CDR3: TGTGCCAGCAGCGTAGATCAGGGGCGAGGGGAGCTGTTTTTT.

To note about this clonotype: A much larger clone lies a single base off, so this may be a read error. The V and J genes are TRBV12-3 or TRBV12-4 and TRBJ2-5, with D perhaps matching TRBD1 (6 bases). The CDR3 loop spans 14 amino acids. Written as DNA, the CDR3 is TGTGCCAGCAGTCTAGGACAGTCCCAAGAGGCCCAGTACTTC. Its protein product is CASSLGQSQEAQYF.

In its sample, this clonotype was seen many times. The J gene is TRBJ2-1, the V gene TRBV10-1, with 8 bases matching TRBD1. The CDR3 extends over 15 amino acids. V trimming: 0 bases; J trimming: 8 bases; junction bases outside the gene matches: 6. Per the germline V gene, CDR1 is WNHNN and CDR2 is SYGVQD (reference sequence). The CDR3 sequence: CASSESIAGGDEQFF. CDR3 nucleotide sequence: TGCGCCAGCAGTGAGTCGATAGCAGGGGGCGATGAGCAGTTCTTC.

The table lists this clonotype with many counts. V usage is TRBV7-2 and J usage is TRBJ2-5; D unresolved. CDR1 SGHTA and CDR2 FQGNSA come from the germline V gene. This CDR3 spans 12 amino acids. V lost 5 bases to trimming and J lost 3 bases, with 7 bases between them. The CDR3 here is CASSPSKETQYF. For the CDR3, the DNA is TGTGCCAGCAGCCCCTCCAAAGAGACCCAGTACTTC.